This T cell receptor (beta chain) came from a study of blood T cell repertoires in COVID-19. Study details: Samples representing acute and convalescent COVID-19 were sourced from the United States, Italy and Spain.

CDR3 length equals 11 residues. CDR1 SQVTM and CDR2 ANQGSEA come from the germline V gene. The V end lost 7 bases, the J end lost 7 bases, and 10 bases lay between the germline ends. Original methodology: Counts of nucleated cells, estimated from reference gene primer amplification, were obtained. Generated by immunoSEQ multiplex PCR, the TCRdb table keeps only in-frame clones and is missing some. V, J and clone size were drawn from that table, and D and trimming were deduced from the DNA. This sample has some 130,000 clones, with 78% found just once. Sequenced input: PBMCs or T cells enriched from blood (not recorded which). V and J are TRBV29-1 and TRBJ2-2; D may be TRBD1 (5 bases). The receptor's source is a woman aged 45-65 years who had recovered from COVID-19. DNA for the CDR3: TGCAGCGCACAGGTGGTCGGGGAGCTGTTTTTT. It encodes CSAQVVGELFF.